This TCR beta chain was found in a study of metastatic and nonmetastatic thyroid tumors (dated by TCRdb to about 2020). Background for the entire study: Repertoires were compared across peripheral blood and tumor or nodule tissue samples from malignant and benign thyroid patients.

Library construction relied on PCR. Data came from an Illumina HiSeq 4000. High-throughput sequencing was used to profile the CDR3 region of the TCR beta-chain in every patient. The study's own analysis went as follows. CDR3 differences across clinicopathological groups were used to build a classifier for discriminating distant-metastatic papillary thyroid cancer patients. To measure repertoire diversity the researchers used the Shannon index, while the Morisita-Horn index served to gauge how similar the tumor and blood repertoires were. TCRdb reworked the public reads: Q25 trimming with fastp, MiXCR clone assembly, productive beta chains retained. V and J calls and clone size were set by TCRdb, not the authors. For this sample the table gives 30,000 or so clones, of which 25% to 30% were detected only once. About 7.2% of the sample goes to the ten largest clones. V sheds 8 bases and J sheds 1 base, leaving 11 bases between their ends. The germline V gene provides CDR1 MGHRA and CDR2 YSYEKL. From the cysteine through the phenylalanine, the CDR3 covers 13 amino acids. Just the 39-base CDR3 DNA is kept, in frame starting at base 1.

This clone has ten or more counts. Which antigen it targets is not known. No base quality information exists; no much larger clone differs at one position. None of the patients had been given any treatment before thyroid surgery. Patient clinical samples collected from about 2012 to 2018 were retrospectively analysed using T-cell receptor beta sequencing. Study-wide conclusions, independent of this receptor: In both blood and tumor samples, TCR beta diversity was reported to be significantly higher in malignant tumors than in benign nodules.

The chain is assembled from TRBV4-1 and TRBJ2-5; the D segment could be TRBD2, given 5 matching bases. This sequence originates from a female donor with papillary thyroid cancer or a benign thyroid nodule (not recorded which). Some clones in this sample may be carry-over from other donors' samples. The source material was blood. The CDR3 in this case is CASGFGIQETQYF. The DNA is TGCGCCAGCGGGTTCGGGATCCAAGAGACCCAGTACTTC.